This T cell receptor (beta chain) was found in a study of graft-versus-host responses after intestinal transplantation. This CDR3 is 14 amino acids long. Germline CDR1 is LNHNV and CDR2 is YYDKDF (reference sequence). Trimming took 0 bases from V and 1 from J, leaving 1 base between them. Details on this clone: Its cognate antigen is unknown.

Assay: immunoSEQ multiplex PCR; the TCRdb copy retains only in-frame clones and omits some. The sample comprises tens of thousands of clones, around 93% of which are singletons, and approximately 0.2% rests with the top ten. This sequence originates from a human donor who was the organ donor for an intestinal transplant. V usage is TRBV15 and J usage is TRBJ2-6; D ambiguous. This material consisted of unstimulated CD4+ T cells sorted from spleen or lymph node cells, taken before transplant. The CDR3 nucleotides are TGTGCCACCAGCAGAGAATCTGGGGCCAACGTCCTGACTTTC. This translates into CATSRESGANVLTF.